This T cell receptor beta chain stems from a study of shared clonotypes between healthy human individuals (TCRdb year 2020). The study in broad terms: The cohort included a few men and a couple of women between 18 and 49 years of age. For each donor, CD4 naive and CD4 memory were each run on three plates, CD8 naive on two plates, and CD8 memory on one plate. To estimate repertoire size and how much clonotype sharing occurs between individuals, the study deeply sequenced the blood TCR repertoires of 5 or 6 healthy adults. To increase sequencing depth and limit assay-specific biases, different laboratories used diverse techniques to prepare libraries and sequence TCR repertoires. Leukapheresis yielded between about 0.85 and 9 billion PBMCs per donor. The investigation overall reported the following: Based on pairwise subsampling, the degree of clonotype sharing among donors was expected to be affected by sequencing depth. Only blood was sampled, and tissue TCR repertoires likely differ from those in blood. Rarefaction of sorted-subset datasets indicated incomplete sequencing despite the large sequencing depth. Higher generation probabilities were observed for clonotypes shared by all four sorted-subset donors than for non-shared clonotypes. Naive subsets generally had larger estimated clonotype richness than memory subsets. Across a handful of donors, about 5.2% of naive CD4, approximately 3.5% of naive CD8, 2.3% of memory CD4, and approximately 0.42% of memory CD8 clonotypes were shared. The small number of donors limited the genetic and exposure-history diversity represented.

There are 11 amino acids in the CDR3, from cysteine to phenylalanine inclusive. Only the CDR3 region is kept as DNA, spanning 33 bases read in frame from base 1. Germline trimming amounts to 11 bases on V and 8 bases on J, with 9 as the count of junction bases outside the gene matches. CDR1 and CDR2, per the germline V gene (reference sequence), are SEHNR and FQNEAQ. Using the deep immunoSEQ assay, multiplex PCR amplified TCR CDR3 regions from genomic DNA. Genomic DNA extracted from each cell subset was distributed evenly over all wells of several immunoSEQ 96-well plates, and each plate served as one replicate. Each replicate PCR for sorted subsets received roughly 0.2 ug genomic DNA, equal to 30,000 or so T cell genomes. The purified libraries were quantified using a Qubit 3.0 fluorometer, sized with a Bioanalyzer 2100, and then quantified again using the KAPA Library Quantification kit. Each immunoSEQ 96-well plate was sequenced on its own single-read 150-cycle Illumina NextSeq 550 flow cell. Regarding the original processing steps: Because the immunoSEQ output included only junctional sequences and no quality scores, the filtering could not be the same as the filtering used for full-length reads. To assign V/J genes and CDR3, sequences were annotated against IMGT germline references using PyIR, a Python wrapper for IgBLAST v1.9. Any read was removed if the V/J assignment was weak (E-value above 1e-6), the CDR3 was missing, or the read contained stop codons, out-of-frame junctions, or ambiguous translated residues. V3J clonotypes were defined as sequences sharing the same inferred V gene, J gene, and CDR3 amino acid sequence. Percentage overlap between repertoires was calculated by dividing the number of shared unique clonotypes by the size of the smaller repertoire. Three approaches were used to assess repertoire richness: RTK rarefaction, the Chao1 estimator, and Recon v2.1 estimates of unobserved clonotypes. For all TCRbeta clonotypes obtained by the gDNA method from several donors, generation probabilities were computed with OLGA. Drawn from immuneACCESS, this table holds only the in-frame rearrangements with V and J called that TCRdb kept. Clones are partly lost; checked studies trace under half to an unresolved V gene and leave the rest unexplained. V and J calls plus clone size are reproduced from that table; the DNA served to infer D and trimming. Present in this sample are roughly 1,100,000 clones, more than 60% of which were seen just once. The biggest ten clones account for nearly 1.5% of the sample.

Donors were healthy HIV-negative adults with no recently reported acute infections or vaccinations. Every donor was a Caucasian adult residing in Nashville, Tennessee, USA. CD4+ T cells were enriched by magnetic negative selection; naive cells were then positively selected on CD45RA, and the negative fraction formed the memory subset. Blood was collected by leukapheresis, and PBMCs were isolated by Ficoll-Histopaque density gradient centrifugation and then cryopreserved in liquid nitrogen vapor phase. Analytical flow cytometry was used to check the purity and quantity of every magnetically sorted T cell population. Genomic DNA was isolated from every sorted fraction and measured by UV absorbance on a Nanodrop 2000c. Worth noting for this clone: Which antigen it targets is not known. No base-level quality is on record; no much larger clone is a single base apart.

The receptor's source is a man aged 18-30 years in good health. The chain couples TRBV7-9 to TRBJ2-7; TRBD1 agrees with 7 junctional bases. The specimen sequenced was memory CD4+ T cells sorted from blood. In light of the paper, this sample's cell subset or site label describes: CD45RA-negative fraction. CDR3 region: CAVQQGSKQYF. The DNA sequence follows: TGTGCCGTACAACAGGGGTCAAAGCAGTACTTC. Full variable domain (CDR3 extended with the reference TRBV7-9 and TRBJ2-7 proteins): DTGVSQNPRHKITKRGQNVTFRCDPISEHNRLYWYRQTLGQGPEFLTYFQNEAQLEKSRLLSDRFSAERPKGSFSTLEIQRTEQGDSAMYLCAVQQGSKQYFGPGTRLTVT.